Sequencing of this TCR beta chain was carried out in a study of radiotherapy plus CTLA-4 blockade in lung cancer. Findings and caveats of the study: Clones derived from tumor TCRs expanded in blood after radiotherapy plus ipilimumab.

In its sample, this clone was seen a few times. Antigen: not known. TCRdb keeps only in-frame clones here, not all; method: immunoSEQ multiplex PCR. The sample lists tens of thousands of clones; approximately 82% were seen once. J was trimmed by 0 bases and V by 7 bases; bases with no gene match: 3. This CDR3 region has 14 residues. The germline gives CDR1 MDHEN, CDR2 SYDVKM. Sequenced material: peripheral blood, taken from a patient treated with radiotherapy plus ipilimumab. The chain links TRBV28 to TRBJ1-5; 7 positions agree with TRBD1. This TCR was sampled from a human donor with non-small cell lung cancer that progressed on radiotherapy plus ipilimumab. This CDR3 is CASTRQGSNQPQHF. Written as DNA, the CDR3 is TGTGCCAGCACCCGACAGGGTAGCAATCAGCCCCAGCATTTT.